The 8 T cell receptor beta chains below were found in one sample sequenced in a study of blood T cell repertoires in COVID-19. The method was immunoSEQ multiplex PCR; TCRdb's version includes in-frame clones alone and lacks a portion of them. The sample records about 310,000 clones, around 86% being singletons. The sample taken for sequencing was peripheral blood. The receptor set was obtained from a man aged 50 or older with active or convalescent COVID-19.

This chain uses TRBV4-3 with TRBJ2-5; the D is unclear. V was shortened by 0 bases and J by 5 bases, with 13 bases between the two germline ends. Germline values: CDR1 LGHNA, CDR2 YSLEER. The CDR3 has 15 residues. CDR3: CASSQDARSGETQYF. The CDR3 DNA sequence: TGCGCCAGCAGCCAAGATGCAAGGTCCGGGGAGACCCAGTACTTC.

The V and J genes are TRBV30 and TRBJ1-3; D is perhaps TRBD1 (5 bases). With 4 bases removed from V and 3 bases from J, the gap between germline ends came to 10 bases. The CDR3 totals 13 residues. The germline CDR1 and CDR2 sequences are GTSNPN and SVGIG (reference sequence). This chain's CDR3 is CAWNTGIGNTIYF. For the CDR3, the DNA is TGTGCCTGGAATACAGGAATTGGAAACACCATATATTTT.

The rearrangement uses TRBV15 and TRBJ1-1; 7 positions agree with TRBD1. The germline CDR1 and CDR2 sequences are LNHNV and YYDKDF (reference sequence). The J segment lost 0 bases and the V segment lost 0 bases, leaving 1 base of the junction unmatched. This CDR3 region has 15 residues. CDR3 sequence reads: CATSREGQLNTEAFF. Written as DNA, the CDR3 is TGTGCCACCAGCAGAGAGGGACAGTTGAACACTGAAGCTTTCTTT.

The chain couples TRBV6-5 to TRBJ1-2; no firm D call. The CDR3 length is 13 residues. Germline V gene lookup returns CDR1 MNHEY and CDR2 SVGAGI. V lost 0 bases to trimming and J lost 4 bases, with 6 bases between them. CDR3: CASSYSRGYGYTF. In DNA, the CDR3 is TGTGCCAGCAGTTACTCGAGAGGCTATGGCTACACCTTC.

This sequence joins TRBV5-1 and TRBJ2-2; tentative D call: TRBD1 (6 bases). This CDR3 spans 15 amino acids. Germline assignment: CDR1 SGHRS and CDR2 YFSETQ. V was cut by 5 bases and J by 0 bases, with 11 bases left in between. CDR3 in DNA: TGCGCCAGCAGATTGACAGGTTCGAACACCGGGGAGCTGTTTTTT. It yields the protein CASRLTGSNTGELFF.

The chain recombines TRBV5-1 with TRBJ2-2, with 7 positions matching TRBD2. V was clipped by 0 bases and J by 3 bases; unmatched bases: 2. Looked up from germline, CDR1 is SGHRS and CDR2 is YFSETQ. CDR3 size: 15 residues. Written as DNA, the CDR3 is TGCGCCAGCAGCTTGGCCGCGGGAGACACCGGGGAGCTGTTTTTT. Amino acid sequence: CASSLAAGDTGELFF.

The chain couples TRBV27 to TRBJ1-1, with 8 nucleotides matching TRBD1. The CDR3 extends over 15 amino acids. From germline, CDR1 is MNHEY and CDR2 SMNVEV (reference sequence). Trimming took 5 bases from V and 1 from J; bases not matched to a gene: 6. The CDR3 DNA reads TGTGCCAGCAGTCGGAAACAGGGGGGGAACACTGAAGCTTTCTTT. Translated: CASSRKQGGNTEAFF.

The table lists this clone with a count of one. The chain has TRBV4-1 and TRBJ2-6; a weak D match, TRBD2 (7 bases). Germline assignment: CDR1 MGHRA and CDR2 YSYEKL. The CDR3 covers 17 residues. The ends were cut back, 1 base at V and 0 bases at J, with 10 bases in the middle. The CDR3 bases are TGCGCCAGCAGCCAAGCAGGGGAGGGCTCTGGGGCCAACGTCCTGACTTTC. Its protein is CASSQAGEGSGANVLTF.